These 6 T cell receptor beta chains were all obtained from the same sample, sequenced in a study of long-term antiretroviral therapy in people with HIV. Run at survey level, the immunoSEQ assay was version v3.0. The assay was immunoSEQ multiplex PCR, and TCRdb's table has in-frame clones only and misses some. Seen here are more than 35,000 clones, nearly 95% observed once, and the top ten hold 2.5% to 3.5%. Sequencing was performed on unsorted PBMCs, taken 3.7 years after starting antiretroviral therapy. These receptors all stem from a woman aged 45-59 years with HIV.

In DNA form, the CDR3 reads TGTGCCTGGGTTGCTTATGGGGTTAATGAGCAGTTCTTC. This gives the protein CAWVAYGVNEQFF. This chain links TRBV30 with TRBJ2-1; D is unclear. The V end was cut by 5 bases, the J end by 7 bases, with 15 bases between. CDR1 is GTSNPN, CDR2 SVGIG, per germline (reference sequence). This CDR3 region has 13 residues.

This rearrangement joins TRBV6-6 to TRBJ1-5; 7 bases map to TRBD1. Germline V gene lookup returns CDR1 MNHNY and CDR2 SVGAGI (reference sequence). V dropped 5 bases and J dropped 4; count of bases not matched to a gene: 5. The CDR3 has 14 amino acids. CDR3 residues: CASSQGQKNQPQHF. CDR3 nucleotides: TGTGCCAGCAGTCAGGGACAGAAGAATCAGCCCCAGCATTTT.

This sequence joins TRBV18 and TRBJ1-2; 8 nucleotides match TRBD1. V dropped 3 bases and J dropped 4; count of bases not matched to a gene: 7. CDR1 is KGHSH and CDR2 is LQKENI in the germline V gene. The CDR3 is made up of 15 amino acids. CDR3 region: CASSPLGQGRYGYTF. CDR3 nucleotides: TGTGCCAGCTCACCTCTAGGACAGGGTCGCTATGGCTACACCTTC.

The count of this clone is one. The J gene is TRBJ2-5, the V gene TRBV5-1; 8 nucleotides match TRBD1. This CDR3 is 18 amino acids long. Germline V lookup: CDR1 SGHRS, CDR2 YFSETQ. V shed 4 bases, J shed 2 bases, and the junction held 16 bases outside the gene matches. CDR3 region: CASSAALRDRLGQETQYF. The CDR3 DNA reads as TGCGCCAGCAGCGCGGCCCTCCGGGACAGGTTGGGTCAAGAGACCCAGTACTTC.

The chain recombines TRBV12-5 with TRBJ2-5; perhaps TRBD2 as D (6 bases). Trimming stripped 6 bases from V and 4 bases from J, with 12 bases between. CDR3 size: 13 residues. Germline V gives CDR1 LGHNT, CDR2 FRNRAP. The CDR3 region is CASGMGGRETQYF. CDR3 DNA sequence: TGTGCTAGTGGGATGGGGGGACGAGAGACCCAGTACTTC.

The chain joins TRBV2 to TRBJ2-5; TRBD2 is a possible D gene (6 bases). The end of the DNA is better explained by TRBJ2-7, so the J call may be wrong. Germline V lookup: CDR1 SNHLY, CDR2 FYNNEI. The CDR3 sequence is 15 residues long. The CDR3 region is CASSDRRGSSYEQYF. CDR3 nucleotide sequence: TGTGCCAGCAGTGATCGGAGGGGAAGCTCCTACGAGCAGTACTTC.